Listed below are T cell receptor beta chains from one sample, sequenced in a study of T cell changes during pregnancy in multiple sclerosis. Data came from immunoSEQ multiplex PCR; TCRdb stores just in-frame clones and leaves some out. The sample has about 80,000 clones, about 91% seen once; the top ten hold 2.5% to 3%. The source material was peripheral blood, sampled before pregnancy. The source is a female donor with multiple sclerosis, enrolled in a pregnancy study. Each CDR3 is given with its conserved first and last residue. D genes are given only for firm matches. Size is omitted from some rows. Given values are once, few, many or a class for expanded clones.

>TRBV19|NA|TRBJ1-1|NA
TGTGCCAGTAGTATAACGCGTTACACTGAAGCTTTCTTT
CASSITRYTEAFF
>TRBV6-1|NA|TRBJ2-7|NA
TGTGCCAGCAAAGACATAACCTCCTACGAGCAGTACTTC
CASKDITSYEQYF
>TRBV10-3|NA|TRBJ2-3|TRBD2
TGTGCCATCAGTGACCGGCGGGGAGGGGGCACAGATACGCAGTATTTT
CAISDRRGGGTDTQYF
>TRBV29-1|NA|TRBJ1-1|TRBD1
TGCAGCGTTGAAGGGAAGACAGGGTGGGGCACTGAAGCTTTCTTT
CSVEGKTGWGTEAFF
>TRBV11-3|NA|TRBJ2-1|TRBD2
TGTGCCAGCAGCCCCGTAGCGGGAGGCATACATGAGCAGTTCTTC
CASSPVAGGIHEQFF
>TRBV5-1|NA|TRBJ1-1|TRBD1
TGCGCCAGCAGCCCGGGACAGCCAGTCACTGAAGCTTTCTTT
CASSPGQPVTEAFF
>TRBV28|NA|TRBJ1-4|TRBD1
TGTGCCAGCAGTGACACAGGGGGCATACTGTTTTTT
CASSDTGGILFF
>TRBV27|NA|TRBJ2-2|NA
TGTGCCAGCAGTTTCTCCTCGGCCGGGGAGCTGTTTTTT
CASSFSSAGELFF
>TRBV15|NA|TRBJ1-1|NA
TGTGCCACCAGCTTACAGACAGGCACCCTCACTGAAGCTTTCTTT
CATSLQTGTLTEAFF
>TRBV9|NA|TRBJ2-5|NA
TGTGCCAGCAGCCCCCGTAGCGGAGGAATGGGTCCCCAAGAGACCCAGTACTTC
CASSPRSGGMGPQETQYF
>TRBV7-2|NA|TRBJ2-1|TRBD1
TGTGCCAGCAGCTTAGACAGGGGGCTACGAAATGAGCAGTTCTTC
CASSLDRGLRNEQFF
>TRBV7-9|NA|TRBJ2-6|TRBD1
TGTGCCAGCAGCCCCCGACAGGGGTTAAACACTGGGGCCAACGTCCTGACTTTC
CASSPRQGLNTGANVLTF
>TRBV9|NA|TRBJ2-1|NA
TGTGCCAGCAGCGGTGGAGGGCTAGCCTCCTACAATGAGCAGTTCTTC
CASSGGGLASYNEQFF
>TRBV5-1|once|TRBJ2-7|TRBD2
TGCGCCAGCAGCTTGGGATGGACTAGCGGGAGCCCTTACGAGCAGTACTTC
CASSLGWTSGSPYEQYF
>TRBV5-4|NA|TRBJ2-3|TRBD1
TGTGCCAGCAGCTTATCGGGACAGGGCCCAGATACGCAGTATTTT
CASSLSGQGPDTQYF
>TRBV27|NA|TRBJ2-1|NA
TGTGCCAGCAGTTTCTCCCTCAATGAGCAGTTCTTC
CASSFSLNEQFF
>TRBV27|NA|TRBJ2-7|TRBD2
TGTGCCAGCAGTTTATCCGGGACTAGCGGGAGGGTTTGGTACGAGCAGTACTTC
CASSLSGTSGRVWYEQYF
>TRBV13|NA|TRBJ2-2|NA
TGTGCCAGCAGCTTAGTCCGGGGGGAGCTGTTTTTT
CASSLVRGELFF
>TRBV7-8|NA|TRBJ1-4|NA
TGTGCCAGCAGCAGACTGCCAGGGTTCGGGGGTTCCGAGAATGAAAAACTGTTTTTT
CASSRLPGFGGSENEKLFF
>TRBV19|NA|TRBJ2-7|NA
TGTGCCAGTCGGGATTTAAACTCCTACGAGCAGTACTTC
CASRDLNSYEQYF